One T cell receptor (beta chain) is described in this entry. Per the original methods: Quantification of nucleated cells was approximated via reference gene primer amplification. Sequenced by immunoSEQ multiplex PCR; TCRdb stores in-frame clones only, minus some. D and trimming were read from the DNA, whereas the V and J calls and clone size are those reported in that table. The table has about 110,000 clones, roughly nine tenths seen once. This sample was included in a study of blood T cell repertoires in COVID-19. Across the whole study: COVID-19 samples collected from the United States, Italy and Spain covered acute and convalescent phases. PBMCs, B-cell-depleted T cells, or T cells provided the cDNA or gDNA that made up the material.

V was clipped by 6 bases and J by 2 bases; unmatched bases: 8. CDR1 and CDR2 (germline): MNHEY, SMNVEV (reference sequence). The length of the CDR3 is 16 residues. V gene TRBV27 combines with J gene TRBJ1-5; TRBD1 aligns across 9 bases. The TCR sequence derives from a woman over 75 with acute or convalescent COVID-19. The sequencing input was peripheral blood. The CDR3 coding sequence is TGTGCCAGCAGGGACAGGGGTGGGCAGGGCAATCAGCCCCAGCATTTT. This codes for CASRDRGGQGNQPQHF.